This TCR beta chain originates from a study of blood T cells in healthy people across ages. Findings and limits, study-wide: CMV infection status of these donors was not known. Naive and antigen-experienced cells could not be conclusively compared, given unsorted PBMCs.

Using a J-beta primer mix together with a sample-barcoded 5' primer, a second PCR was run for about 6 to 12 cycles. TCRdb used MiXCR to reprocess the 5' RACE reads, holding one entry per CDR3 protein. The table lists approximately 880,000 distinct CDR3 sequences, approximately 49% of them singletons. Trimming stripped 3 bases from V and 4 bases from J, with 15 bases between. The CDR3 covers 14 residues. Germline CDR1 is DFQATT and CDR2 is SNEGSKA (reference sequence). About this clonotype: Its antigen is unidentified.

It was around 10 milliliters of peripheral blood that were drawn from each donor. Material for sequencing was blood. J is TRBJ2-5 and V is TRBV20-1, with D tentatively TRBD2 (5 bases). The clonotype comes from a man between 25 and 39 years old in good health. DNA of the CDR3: TGCAGTGCTAGGGTGGGAAGCGGAGGAGAGACCCAGTACTTC. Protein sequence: CSARVGSGGETQYF.